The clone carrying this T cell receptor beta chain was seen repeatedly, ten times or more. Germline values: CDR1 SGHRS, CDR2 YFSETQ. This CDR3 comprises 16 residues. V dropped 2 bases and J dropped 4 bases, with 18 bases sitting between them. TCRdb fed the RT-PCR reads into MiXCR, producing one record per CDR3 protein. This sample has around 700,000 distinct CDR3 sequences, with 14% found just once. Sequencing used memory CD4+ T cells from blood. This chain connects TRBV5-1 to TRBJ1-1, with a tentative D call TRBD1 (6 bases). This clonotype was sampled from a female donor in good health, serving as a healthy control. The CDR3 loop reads CASSFTGGSDGTEAFF. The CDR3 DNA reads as TGCGCCAGCAGCTTTACCGGGGGCAGTGATGGCACTGAAGCTTTCTTT.